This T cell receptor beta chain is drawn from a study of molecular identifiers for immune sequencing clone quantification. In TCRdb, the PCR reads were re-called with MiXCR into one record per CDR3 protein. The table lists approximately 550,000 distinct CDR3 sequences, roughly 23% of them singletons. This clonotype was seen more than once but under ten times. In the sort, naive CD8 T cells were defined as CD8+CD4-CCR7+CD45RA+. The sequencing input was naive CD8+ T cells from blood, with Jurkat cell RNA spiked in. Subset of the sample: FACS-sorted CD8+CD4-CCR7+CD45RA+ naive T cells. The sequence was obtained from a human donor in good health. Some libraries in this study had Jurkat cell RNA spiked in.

CDR3 residues: CATSRLHVDRTNEQFF. The CDR3 DNA follows: TGTGCCACCAGCAGATTACATGTAGACAGGACCAATGAGCAGTTCTTC. The chain has TRBV15 and TRBJ2-1; TRBD1 might be the D (6 bases). CDR3 length: 16 residues. V was pared by 2 bases and J by 6 bases, with 17 bases between. Germline values: CDR1 LNHNV, CDR2 YYDKDF (reference sequence).